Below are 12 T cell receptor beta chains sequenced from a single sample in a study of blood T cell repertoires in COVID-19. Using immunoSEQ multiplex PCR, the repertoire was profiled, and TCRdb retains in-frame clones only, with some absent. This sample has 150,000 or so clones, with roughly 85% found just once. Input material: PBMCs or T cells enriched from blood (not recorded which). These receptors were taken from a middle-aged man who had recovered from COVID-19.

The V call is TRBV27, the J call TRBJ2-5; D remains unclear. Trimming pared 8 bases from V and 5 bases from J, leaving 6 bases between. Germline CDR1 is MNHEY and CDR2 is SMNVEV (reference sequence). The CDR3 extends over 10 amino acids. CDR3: CASGRETQYF. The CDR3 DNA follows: TGTGCCAGCGGTCGGGAGACCCAGTACTTC.

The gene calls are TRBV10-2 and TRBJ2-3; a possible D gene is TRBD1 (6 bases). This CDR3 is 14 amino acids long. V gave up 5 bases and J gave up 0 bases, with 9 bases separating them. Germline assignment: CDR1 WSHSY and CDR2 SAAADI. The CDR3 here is CASSLGQSTDTQYF. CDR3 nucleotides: TGCGCCAGCAGTTTAGGACAGAGCACAGATACGCAGTATTTT.

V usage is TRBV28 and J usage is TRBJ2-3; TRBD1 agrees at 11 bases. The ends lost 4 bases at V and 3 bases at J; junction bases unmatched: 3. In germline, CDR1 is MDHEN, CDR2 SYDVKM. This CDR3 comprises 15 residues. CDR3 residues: CASSSRDRGTDTQYF. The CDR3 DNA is TGTGCCAGCAGTTCCCGGGACAGGGGGACAGATACGCAGTATTTT.

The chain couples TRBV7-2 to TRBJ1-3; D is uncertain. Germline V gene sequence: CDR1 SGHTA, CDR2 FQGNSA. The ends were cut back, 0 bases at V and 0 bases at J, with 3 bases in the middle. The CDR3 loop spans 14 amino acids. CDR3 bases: TGTGCCAGCAGCTTAGCCCGCTCTGGAAACACCATATATTTT. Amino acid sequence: CASSLARSGNTIYF.

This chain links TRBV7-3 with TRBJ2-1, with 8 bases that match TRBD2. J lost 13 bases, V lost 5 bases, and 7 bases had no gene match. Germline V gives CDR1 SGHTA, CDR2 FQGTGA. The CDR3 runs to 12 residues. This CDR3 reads CASSPDSGDQFF. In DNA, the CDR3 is TGTGCCAGCAGCCCCGATAGCGGGGACCAGTTCTTC.

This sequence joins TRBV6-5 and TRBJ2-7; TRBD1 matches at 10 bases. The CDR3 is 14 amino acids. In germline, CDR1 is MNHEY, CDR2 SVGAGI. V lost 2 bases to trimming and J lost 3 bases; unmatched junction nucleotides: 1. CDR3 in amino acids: CASSYRDRGYEQYF. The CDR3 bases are TGTGCCAGCAGTTACCGGGACAGGGGCTACGAGCAGTACTTC.

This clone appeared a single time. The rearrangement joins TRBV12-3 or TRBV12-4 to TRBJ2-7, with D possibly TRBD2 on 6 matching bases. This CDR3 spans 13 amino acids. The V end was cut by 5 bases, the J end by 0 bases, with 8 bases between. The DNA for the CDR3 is TGTGCCAGCAGTGCGGGGTCCTCCTACGAGCAGTACTTC. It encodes CASSAGSSYEQYF.

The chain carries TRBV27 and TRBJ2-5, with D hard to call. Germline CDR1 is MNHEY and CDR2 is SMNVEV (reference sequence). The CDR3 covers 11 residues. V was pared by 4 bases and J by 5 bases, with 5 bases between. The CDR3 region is CASSWRETQYF. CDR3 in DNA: TGTGCCAGCAGTTGGCGGGAGACCCAGTACTTC.

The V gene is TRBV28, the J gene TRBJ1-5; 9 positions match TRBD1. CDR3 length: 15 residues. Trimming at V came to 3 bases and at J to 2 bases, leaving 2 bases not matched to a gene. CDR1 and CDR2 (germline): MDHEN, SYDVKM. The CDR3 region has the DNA TGTGCCAGCAGTTTGGGACAGGGAGGCAATCAGCCCCAGCATTTT. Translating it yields CASSLGQGGNQPQHF.

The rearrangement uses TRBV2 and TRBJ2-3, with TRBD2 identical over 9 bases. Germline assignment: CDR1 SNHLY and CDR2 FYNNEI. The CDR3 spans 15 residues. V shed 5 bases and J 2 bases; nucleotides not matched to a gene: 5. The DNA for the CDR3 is TGTGCCAGCAGTAAGCTAGCGGGGCACACAGATACGCAGTATTTT. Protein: CASSKLAGHTDTQYF.

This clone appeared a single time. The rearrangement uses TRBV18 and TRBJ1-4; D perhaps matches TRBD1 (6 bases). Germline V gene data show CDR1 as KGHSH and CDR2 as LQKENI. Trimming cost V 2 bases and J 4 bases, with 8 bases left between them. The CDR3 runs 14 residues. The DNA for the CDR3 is TGTGCCAGCTCACCAGGACAGCGTAATGAAAAACTGTTTTTT. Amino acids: CASSPGQRNEKLFF. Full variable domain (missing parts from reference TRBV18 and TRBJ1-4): NAGVMQNPRHLVRRRGQEARLRCSPMKGHSHVYWYRQLPEEGLKFMVYLQKENIIDESGMPKERFSAEFPKEGPSILRIQQVVRGDSAAYFCASSPGQRNEKLFFGSGTQLSVL.

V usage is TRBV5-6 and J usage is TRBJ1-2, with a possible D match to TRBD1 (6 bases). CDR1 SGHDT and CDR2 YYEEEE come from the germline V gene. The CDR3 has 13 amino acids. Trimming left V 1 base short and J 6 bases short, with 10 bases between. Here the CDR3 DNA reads TGTGCCAGCAGCTTGCGGGGGGCTCATGGCTACACCTTC. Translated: CASSLRGAHGYTF.